The 6 T cell receptor beta chains presented below share a single source sample, sequenced in a study of tumor-infiltrating lymphocytes in primary liver carcinoma (dated by TCRdb to 2016 to 2017). The data were produced on an Illumina HiSeq 2500. Using a constant-region primer and ProtoScript II reverse transcriptase, TCRbeta-specific cDNA was reverse-transcribed from 450 to 650 ng total RNA. TCRbeta libraries were built with three nested multiplex PCR rounds, a slightly modified ARM-PCR procedure. The first two PCR rounds used multiplex TRBV1-TRBV30 forward primers with a Cbeta reverse primer, each for about 9 cycles. Using fastp trimming at Q25 and MiXCR clonotype assembly, TCRdb reanalyzed the public sequencing data and kept in-frame beta chains. Duplicate CDR3 protein sequences are folded into a single record with the most common DNA and genes. The sample has about 99,000 distinct CDR3 sequences on record, around three quarters of them singletons. The ten largest clones represent about 9.2% of the sample.

Total RNA and DNA were co-extracted without cell sorting from around 20-30 mg of bulk tissue using the AllPrep DNA/RNA mini kit. The source material was liver tumor tissue from sampling region 5. In the paper's terms, the cell subset or site label means: tumor region T5, tumor centre. The receptor source for this set is a woman aged 55-75 years with primary liver carcinoma and hepatitis B virus infection.

Regarding this clonotype: This may stem from a read error, because a much larger clone lies one nucleotide away. The CDR3 end shows no conserved phenylalanine or tryptophan, and so a read error is likely. The V and J genes are TRBV7-8 and TRBJ2-7; D gene uncertain. Looked up from germline, CDR1 is SGHVS and CDR2 is FQNEAQ. There are 14 residues in the CDR3. Trimming removed 5 bases at V and 2 bases at J, with 13 bases between. The CDR3 DNA reads as TGTGCCAGCAGCCCTCGCGGCAGTCCCTACGAGCAGTACATC. It is translated as CASSPRGSPYEQYI.

On this clonotype: It is likely a read error, because the conserved phenylalanine at the end of the CDR3 is missing. The limits of the CDR3 on the DNA are not certain, so only TCRdb's listed CDR3 is given. The chain employs TRBV11-2 and TRBJ2-7; the D segment call TRBD2 is taken from the table without a DNA check. Per the germline V gene, CDR1 is SGHAT and CDR2 is FQNNGV. Ends included, the CDR3 has 13 residues. The CDR3 here is CASSLDWRDEQYL.

As regards this clonotype: The junction departs from the called germline gene at one end, perhaps through a read error. This CDR3 is CAGGLDWANYDYTF. DNA for the CDR3: TGTGCCGGCGGCTTAGATTGGGCTAACTATGACTACACCTTC. The genes are TRBV11-2 and TRBJ1-2; D unclear. Germline lookup yields CDR1 SGHAT and CDR2 FQNNGV. CDR3 length: 14 amino acids.

The chain carries TRBV18 and TRBJ2-6; possibly TRBD2 for D (6 bases). The CDR3 is 16 amino acids. Germline-derived CDR1 and CDR2 are KGHSH and LQKENI. The V end lost 4 bases, the J end lost 2 bases, and 12 bases lay between the germline ends. CDR3 sequence (DNA): TGTGCCAGCTCACATCAGTCGGGGGCTGGGGCCAACGTCCTGACTTTC. Its translation is CASSHQSGAGANVLTF.

Details on this clonotype: A junction end diverges from the germline sequence, so it may reflect a read error. The CDR3 nucleotides are TGTGCCAGCAGTGCTAGGGATAACTACGAGCAGTACTTC. Protein sequence: CASSARDNYEQYF. The chain uses TRBV24-1 and TRBJ2-7; no definite D call. The CDR3 is 13 residues long. Germline V gene lookup returns CDR1 KGHDR and CDR2 SFDVKD.

Points on this clonotype: A junction boundary mismatches the germline segment, possibly from a read error. This chain's CDR3 is CASSRIGQGASGANVMTF. CDR3 DNA: TGCGCCAGCAGCCGGATTGGACAGGGGGCATCTGGGGCCAACGTCATGACTTTC. The gene calls are TRBV4-1 and TRBJ2-6, with 11 bases that match TRBD1. CDR3 length equals 18 residues. CDR1 and CDR2 from the germline V gene are MGHRA and YSYEKL.